What follows are 26 T cell receptor beta chains derived from one specimen sequenced in a study of blood T cells in healthy people across ages. Combining a sample-barcoded 5' primer with a J-beta primer mix, a second PCR ran for about 7 to 12 cycles. TCRdb re-derived calls from the 5' RACE reads in MiXCR, one entry per CDR3 protein. The data hold 1.5 million to 2 million distinct CDR3 sequences, with roughly 27% observed a single time. The sequencing input was blood. These receptors all come from a woman in her twenties or thirties in good health.

This clonotype was observed at least ten times. The genes are TRBV29-1 and TRBJ2-5, with 13 nucleotides matching TRBD2. CDR1 is SQVTM, CDR2 ANQGSEA, per germline. The length of the CDR3 is 15 residues. The V segment lost 7 bases and the J segment 2 bases; nucleotides outside the gene matches: 7. CDR3 amino acids: CSAQGTSGVQETQYF. CDR3 DNA sequence: TGCAGCGCCCAAGGGACTAGCGGGGTACAAGAGACCCAGTACTTC.

This clonotype was counted ten times or more. The CDR3 DNA is TGTGCCAGCAGCTTAGTGTCAGCAAGGGTCTACAATGAGCAGTTCTTC. It yields the protein CASSLVSARVYNEQFF. The chain carries TRBV7-2 and TRBJ2-1; D uncertain. Germline V gives CDR1 SGHTA, CDR2 FQGNSA. The V end was cut by 1 base, the J end by 3 bases, with 13 bases between. This CDR3 has 16 residues.

In this sample, this clonotype turned up once. The V call is TRBV29-1, the J call TRBJ2-7, with D perhaps matching TRBD1 (6 bases). This CDR3 is 14 amino acids long. Germline CDR1 reads SQVTM; CDR2 reads ANQGSEA. V lost 3 bases to trimming and J lost 2 bases, with 14 bases between them. As DNA, the CDR3 is TGCAGCGTTGAGGCAGGGGTGTTCCCCTACGAGCAGTACTTC. Residues: CSVEAGVFPYEQYF.

This clonotype was counted at least ten times. The V and J genes are TRBV6-6 and TRBJ2-1; 8 bases line up with TRBD1. Trimming cost V 5 bases and J 5 bases; bases outside gene matches: 11. This CDR3 region has 16 residues. Germline CDR1 is MNHNY and CDR2 is SVGAGI (reference sequence). CDR3 bases: TGTGCCAGCAGTGACCCCGGACAGGGACATAACAATGAGCAGTTCTTC. Protein product: CASSDPGQGHNNEQFF.

J is TRBJ1-2 and V is TRBV7-2; TRBD1 agrees at 7 bases. The J segment lost 4 bases and the V segment lost 5 bases, leaving 16 bases of the junction unmatched. Germline V lookup: CDR1 SGHTA, CDR2 FQGNSA. The length of the CDR3 is 17 residues. The DNA for the CDR3 is TGTGCCAGCAGCCCCCTGGGGGAGACAGGGATCTCCTATGGCTACACCTTC. Protein sequence: CASSPLGETGISYGYTF.

The rearrangement uses TRBV20-1 and TRBJ1-1, with D possibly being TRBD1 (5 bases). The CDR3 contains 11 residues. Germline-derived CDR1 and CDR2 are DFQATT and SNEGSKA (reference sequence). The CDR3 loop is CSRGGGTEAFF. The DNA of the CDR3 is TGCAGCCGCGGGGGTGGGACTGAAGCTTTCTTT.

This clonotype was detected a few times. The rearrangement uses TRBV6-5 and TRBJ1-1; the match to TRBD1 covers 11 bases. The CDR3 is made up of 13 amino acids. Germline trimming cut 6 bases from V and 8 bases from J; bases unmatched to any gene: 5. The V gene's germline CDR1 is MNHEY and CDR2 SVGAGI. DNA for the CDR3: TGTGCCAGCAGGGACAGGGGGCAGGGAGAAGCTTTCTTT. Translating gives CASRDRGQGEAFF.

V and J are TRBV12-3 or TRBV12-4 and TRBJ1-1; D not certain. The CDR3 loop spans 13 amino acids. V gave up 5 bases and J gave up 8 bases, with 15 bases separating them. The CDR3 nucleotides read TGTGCCAGCAGTCTCAGAGTTTACCTAGAAGCTTTCTTT. Protein: CASSLRVYLEAFF.

In its sample, this clonotype was seen a few times. V usage is TRBV5-1 and J usage is TRBJ2-1, with 9 bases lining up with TRBD2. Germline CDR1 SGHRS, CDR2 YFSETQ. This CDR3 is built from 14 residues. Trimming at V came to 4 bases and at J to 9 bases, leaving 8 bases not matched to a gene. CDR3 nucleotides: TGCGCCAGCAGCGCCGGGACTAGCCGAGGTGAGCAGTTCTTC. The encoded protein is CASSAGTSRGEQFF.

This chain links TRBV6-1 with TRBJ2-1, with 8 bases matching TRBD1. The ends lost 7 bases at V and 13 bases at J; junction bases unmatched: 15. CDR1 MNHNS and CDR2 SASEGT come from the germline V gene. The CDR3 loop spans 14 amino acids. In DNA form, the CDR3 reads TGTGCCAGCACTTGGACAGGGAGCGGAGAGACCCAGTTCTTC. This translates into CASTWTGSGETQFF.

This clonotype was recorded at least ten times. This chain uses TRBV29-1 with TRBJ2-5, with no clear D. CDR3 size: 12 residues. V was shortened by 3 bases and J by 5 bases, with 10 bases between the two germline ends. Germline values: CDR1 SQVTM, CDR2 ANQGSEA. CDR3 in DNA: TGCAGCGTTGACCGGCTAGGGGAGACCCAGTACTTC. It codes for CSVDRLGETQYF.

The chain has TRBV7-2 and TRBJ2-2; 7 nucleotides align to TRBD1. The J segment lost 2 bases and the V segment lost 2 bases, leaving 5 bases of the junction unmatched. CDR1 is SGHTA, CDR2 FQGNSA, per germline. The CDR3 runs to 16 residues. The CDR3 nucleotides are TGTGCCAGCAGCTTATCGTCAGGGGGAAACACCGGGGAGCTGTTTTTT. It codes for CASSLSSGGNTGELFF.

Comment on this clonotype: This sequence may be a read error, since a much larger clone differs from it by one base. This chain uses TRBV12-3 or TRBV12-4 with TRBJ2-6, with no clear D. The V end lost 6 bases, the J end lost 0 bases, and 6 bases lay between the germline ends. The CDR3 has 14 residues. The CDR3 loop is CASRAASGANVLTF. Here the CDR3 DNA reads TGTGCCAGCAGGGCCGCCTCTGGGGCCAACGTCCTGACTTTC.

This clonotype occurred many times. V is TRBV15 and J is TRBJ2-5, with D perhaps matching TRBD1 (5 bases). Germline assignment: CDR1 LNHNV and CDR2 YYDKDF (reference sequence). The length of the CDR3 is 14 residues. The V and J ends lost 0 bases and 5 bases respectively, with 10 bases between them. CDR3 nucleotides: TGTGCCACCAGCAGAGATAGGGGTCGGGAGACCCAGTACTTC. Protein sequence: CATSRDRGRETQYF.

The chain carries TRBV4-3 and TRBJ1-4, with D possibly matching TRBD1 (5 bases). Germline CDR1 reads LGHNA; CDR2 reads YSLEER. Trimming removed 1 base at V and 5 bases at J, with 14 bases between. This CDR3 contains 16 residues. CDR3 sequence (DNA): TGCGCCAGCAGCCAAGGTCGGGGACTGGGGAATGAAAAACTGTTTTTT. This sequence encodes CASSQGRGLGNEKLFF.

V and J are TRBV5-1 and TRBJ2-1; 16 nucleotides align to TRBD2. The germline gives CDR1 SGHRS, CDR2 YFSETQ. This CDR3 comprises 19 residues. J was trimmed by 7 bases and V by 3 bases; bases with no gene match: 13. In DNA form, the CDR3 reads TGCGCCAGCAGCTGGACCGGGACTAGCGGGAGGGCAGGGGATAATGAGCAGTTCTTC. This gives the protein CASSWTGTSGRAGDNEQFF.

The J gene is TRBJ1-4, the V gene TRBV28, with unresolved D. CDR1 and CDR2 from the germline V gene are MDHEN and SYDVKM. The CDR3 totals 12 residues. V lost 4 bases and J 4 bases, leaving 4 bases between the germline ends. Here the CDR3 DNA reads TGTGCCAGCAGTTCTGTTAATGAAAAACTGTTTTTT. Translation: CASSSVNEKLFF. The variable domain in full, completed from reference TRBV28 and TRBJ1-4, reads DVKVTQSSRYLVKRTGEKVFLECVQDMDHENMFWYRQDPGLGLRLIYFSYDVKMKEKGDIPEGYSVSREKKERFSLILESASTNQTSMYLCASSSVNEKLFFGSGTQLSVL.

This sequence joins TRBV7-2 and TRBJ2-5; 8 positions match TRBD2. In germline, CDR1 is SGHTA, CDR2 FQGNSA. Trimming took 2 bases from V and 5 from J; bases not matched to a gene: 16. The CDR3 spans 18 residues. The CDR3 sequence is CASSLIPRGAGGSETQYF. DNA of the CDR3: TGTGCCAGCAGCTTAATTCCTCGGGGTGCGGGGGGATCGGAGACCCAGTACTTC.

V is TRBV18 and J is TRBJ2-7, with 12 positions matching TRBD2. The J segment lost 7 bases and the V segment lost 3 bases, leaving 7 bases of the junction unmatched. CDR3 length equals 15 residues. The germline V gene encodes CDR1 KGHSH and CDR2 LQKENI. CDR3 nucleotides: TGTGCCAGCTCACCGAATCTAGCGGGGGGGAGAGAGCAGTACTTC. This sequence encodes CASSPNLAGGREQYF.

This clonotype was found a few times. The V and J genes are TRBV5-1 and TRBJ2-3; TRBD2 aligns across 13 bases. The CDR3 runs 15 residues. Germline lookup yields CDR1 SGHRS and CDR2 YFSETQ. The trim removed 4 bases at V and 4 bases at J, leaving 3 bases unmatched. The CDR3 loop reads CASSRTSGSSDTQYF. As DNA, the CDR3 is TGCGCCAGCAGCCGGACTAGCGGGAGTTCAGATACGCAGTATTTT.

V and J are TRBV7-9 and TRBJ1-4, with 8 bases that match TRBD1. This CDR3 contains 14 residues. Trimming removed 5 bases from V and 8 bases from J; junction bases left unmatched: 7. Germline values: CDR1 SEHNR, CDR2 FQNEAQ (reference sequence). CDR3: CASSEPGQEEKLFF. CDR3 bases: TGTGCCAGCAGCGAACCGGGACAGGAGGAAAAACTGTTTTTT.

Comment on this clonotype: At one end, the junction sequence differs from germline, possibly due to a read error. The J gene is TRBJ2-5, the V gene TRBV5-1, with TRBD1 identical over 8 bases. The germline V gene encodes CDR1 SGHRS and CDR2 YFSETQ. This CDR3 is 14 amino acids long. In DNA, the CDR3 is TGCGCCAACAGCTTTTCAGGGGGCGAGGAGACCCAGTACTTC. Protein sequence: CANSFSGGEETQYF.

This clonotype has a single count. V is TRBV5-1 and J is TRBJ2-2, with D possibly being TRBD2 (5 bases). V lost 4 bases and J lost 8, with 18 bases in between. The CDR3 consists of 15 residues. Germline values: CDR1 SGHRS, CDR2 YFSETQ. CDR3 DNA sequence: TGCGCCAGCAGCGACGGAGGAACGGGCGTGGGGGAGCTGTTTTTT. Its protein is CASSDGGTGVGELFF.

The V and J genes are TRBV6-2 or TRBV6-3 and TRBJ2-7; D might be TRBD1 (6 bases). Matching the DNA end better, TRBJ2-5 makes the J call doubtful. Germline V gene lookup returns CDR1 MNHEY and CDR2 SVGEGT. The CDR3 loop spans 14 amino acids. DNA for the CDR3: TGTGCCAGCAGTTCGACGGACAGAGCAGAGACCCAGTACTTC. It codes for CASSSTDRAETQYF.

This clonotype has just a few counts. The genes are TRBV9 and TRBJ1-2; 10 nucleotides agree with TRBD1. The germline gives CDR1 SGDLS, CDR2 YYNGEE. This CDR3 has 15 amino acids. The ends lost 0 bases at V and 8 bases at J; junction bases unmatched: 7. The CDR3 sequence is CASSVETGGLEGYTF. CDR3 nucleotides: TGTGCCAGCAGCGTAGAGACAGGGGGCTTAGAGGGCTACACCTTC.

At least ten counts were recorded for this clonotype. This chain uses TRBV12-3 or TRBV12-4 with TRBJ2-7; D gene unclear. The CDR3 contains 12 residues. V dropped 6 bases and J dropped 6 bases, with 12 bases sitting between them. DNA of the CDR3: TGTGCCAGCAGCCCCGGTCCAGTCGAGCAGTACTTC. Protein: CASSPGPVEQYF.